This TCR beta chain was captured in a study of blood T cell repertoires in COVID-19. Original processing notes: Nucleated cell number was recorded as an estimate derived from reference gene primer amplification. The method was immunoSEQ multiplex PCR; TCRdb's version includes in-frame clones alone and lacks a portion of them. V, J and clone size reflect that table, while D and trimming were determined from the DNA. This sample has about 57,000 clones, with 70% to 80% found just once. Per germline, CDR1 SGHRS and CDR2 YFSETQ. V was pared by 6 bases and J by 5 bases, with 12 bases of the junction left unmatched. This CDR3 is built from 15 residues.

J is TRBJ1-2 and V is TRBV5-1; 8 nucleotides agree with TRBD1. Sequenced input: peripheral blood. The sequence was obtained from a human donor in a cohort sampled during active COVID-19. Here the CDR3 reads CASTLTAQGGYGYTF. The CDR3 nucleotides are TGCGCCAGCACCCTGACAGCACAGGGGGGGTATGGCTACACCTTC.